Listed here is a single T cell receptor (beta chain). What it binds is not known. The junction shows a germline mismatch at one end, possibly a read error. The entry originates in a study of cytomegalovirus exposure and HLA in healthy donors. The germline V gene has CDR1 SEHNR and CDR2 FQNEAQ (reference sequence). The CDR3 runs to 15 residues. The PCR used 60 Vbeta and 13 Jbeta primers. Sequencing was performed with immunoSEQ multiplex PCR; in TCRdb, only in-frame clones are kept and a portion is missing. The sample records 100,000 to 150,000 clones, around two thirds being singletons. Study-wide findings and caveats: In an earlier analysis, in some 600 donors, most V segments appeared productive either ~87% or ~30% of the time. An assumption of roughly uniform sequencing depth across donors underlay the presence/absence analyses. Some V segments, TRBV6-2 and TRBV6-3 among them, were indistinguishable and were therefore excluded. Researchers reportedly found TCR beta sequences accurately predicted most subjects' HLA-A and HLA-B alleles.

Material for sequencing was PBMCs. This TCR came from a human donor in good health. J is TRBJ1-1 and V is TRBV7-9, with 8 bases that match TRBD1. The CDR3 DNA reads TGTTCCAGCAGCTTGGAGACAGGGGCAGGGACTGAAGCTTTCTTT. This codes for CSSSLETGAGTEAFF. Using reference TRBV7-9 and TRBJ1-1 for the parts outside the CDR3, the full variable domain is DTGVSQNPRHKITKRGQNVTFRCDPISEHNRLYWYRQTLGQGPEFLTYFQNEAQLEKSRLLSDRFSAERPKGSFSTLEIQRTEQGDSAMYLCSSSLETGAGTEAFFGQGTRLTVV.